Below, one T cell receptor (beta chain) is given with its context. The clone's antigen remains unknown. Per-base quality was not reported, and no clone a single base away is much larger than it. This entry comes from a study of T cell responses to AZD1222 COVID-19 vaccine (dated by TCRdb to about 2021). Describing the broader study: AZD1222 recipients given second doses at about 4 weeks or at about 12 weeks were pooled, since spike-specific TCR depth and breadth were not found to differ between the two schedules. TCR sequencing covered roughly 230 trial participants: 207 given two doses of AZD1222 and 26 given two doses of MenACWY control vaccine. Enrollment into the trials was organized by age into subgroups of 18-55, 56-69 and 70-plus years, and those subgroups contained roughly 150, 30 and 60 TCR-sequenced participants, respectively. Here is what the overall study found, with its caveats: Conclusions about previously exposed vaccinees were limited because only six AZD1222 recipients were SARS-CoV-2 seropositive at baseline. No day 14 peak-response samples were available, so repertoires were characterized only after the peak T cell response. Reportedly, almost half of the unique spike-specific TCRs recognized epitopes lying outside the regions that are mutated in the B.1.351 and B.1.1.7 variants. Participants were mostly white British and included more females than males, and it was suggested by the authors that clonal diversity may have been underestimated. The whole spike protein was spanned by vaccine-associated CD4 TCRs, and dominant responses were seen in regions 160-218 and 743-854. The 56-69-year group was small, and its depth increase did not reach significance, likely because of low power. Spike-specific TCR breadth and depth rose significantly after two AZD1222 doses compared with day 0 and with MenACWY recipients.

The CDR3 regions of human TCRbeta chains were analyzed by immunosequencing. The authors' pipeline ran thus. Repertoire TCRs were matched against a reference library of SARS-CoV-2-specific TCRs generated with the MIRA antigen-specificity platform. Breadth was defined as the fraction of unique TCRs that were SARS-CoV-2-associated. Depth was defined as the fraction of total T cells that were SARS-CoV-2-associated. Using the MIRA data, each spike-specific TCR was assigned both to the spike region to which the TCR was reactive and to a CD4 or CD8 class. Log10-transformed breadth and depth values were compared by one-way ANOVA with Sidak's multiple comparisons tests. Held by TCRdb, this immuneACCESS table contains in-frame sequences only and omits some clones. Under half of the omission traces to an unresolved V gene where checked; the cause of the rest is unknown. That table gives V, J and clone size, and the DNA gave D and trimming. Recorded for this sample are over 150,000 clones; roughly nine tenths of them occurred a single time. The leading ten clones occupy 6% to 8% of the sample.

In the paper's terms, the time point label means: baseline before first vaccination. Vaccinee samples were obtained from the UK trials COV001 and COV002, which included a single-blind randomized controlled phase 2/3 trial of AZD1222 (ChAdOx1 nCoV-19) in healthy adults. Trial participant PBMC samples were collected at day 0 and day 28 after the second dose for TCRbeta chain sequencing. The origin of this receptor is an adult in good health. This specimen consisted of peripheral blood, obtained on day 0 of AZD1222 vaccination.

The CDR3 sequence is CASSQGQGYTF. The nucleotide sequence reads TGTGCCAGCAGCCAAGGGCAAGGCTACACCTTC. The chain was built from TRBV3-1 (or the pseudogene TRBV3-2) and TRBJ1-2, with the D segment identity uncertain. From the cysteine through the phenylalanine, the CDR3 covers 11 amino acids. Of the read, only the CDR3 DNA is kept; its 33 bases are in frame from base 1. V loses 1 base of germline sequence and J loses 8 bases, and the interval between the two ends is 5 bases. CDR1 LGHDT and CDR2 YNNKEL are derived from the germline V gene (reference sequence).